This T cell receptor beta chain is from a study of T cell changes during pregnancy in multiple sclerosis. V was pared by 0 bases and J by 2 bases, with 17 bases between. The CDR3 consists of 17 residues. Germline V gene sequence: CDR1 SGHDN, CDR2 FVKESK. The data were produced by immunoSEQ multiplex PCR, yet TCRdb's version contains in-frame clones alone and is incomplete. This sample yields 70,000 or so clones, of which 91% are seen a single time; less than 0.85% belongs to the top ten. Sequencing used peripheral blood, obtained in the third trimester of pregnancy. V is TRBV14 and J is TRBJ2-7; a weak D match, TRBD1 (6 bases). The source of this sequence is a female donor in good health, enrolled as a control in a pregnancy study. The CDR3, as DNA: TGTGCCAGCAGCCAAGAAGGAACAGGGACCTATCCCTACGAGCAGTACTTC. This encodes CASSQEGTGTYPYEQYF.